This record covers a single T cell receptor (beta chain). This sample's treatment: some 20 received Ad26.COV2.S at low or high dose, single or two shots; a few received placebo; per-sample allocation not given. Following the first vaccine or placebo injection, samples were taken on day 63. Within Boston, the person who donated was an adult of 18-55 years. The CDR3 consists of 13 residues. Looked up from germline, CDR1 is SGHNT and CDR2 is YYREEE (reference sequence). V dropped 3 bases and J dropped 3; count of bases not matched to a gene: 2. Sequencing used immunoSEQ multiplex PCR; TCRdb keeps in-frame clones, though not all of them. Of some 370,000 clones detected, 83% appear once; the ten largest clones hold about 8%. These data originate in a study of Ad26.COV2.S vaccination and SARS-CoV-2 variants.

The source is a person between 18 and 59 years old who received the Ad26.COV2.S COVID-19 vaccine or a placebo. The chain joins TRBV5-4 to TRBJ2-5; TRBD1 aligns across 7 bases. The source material was peripheral blood, sampled in a trial of Ad26.COV2.S vaccine versus placebo. The CDR3 sequence is CASSWGQKETQYF. CDR3 coding DNA: TGTGCCAGCAGCTGGGGACAGAAAGAGACCCAGTACTTC.